This TCR beta chain was recovered during a study of PD-L1 blockade in urothelial cancer. The method was immunoSEQ multiplex PCR; TCRdb's version includes in-frame clones alone and lacks a portion of them. The repertoire has tens of thousands of clones, 84% of them found once; the top ten carry about 8.6%. The V end was cut by 0 bases, the J end by 4 bases, with 10 bases between. CDR3 length: 14 amino acids. Germline CDR1 SEHNR, CDR2 FQNEAQ (reference sequence). The time point denotes: pretreatment peripheral blood. Patients in the study were battling locally advanced or metastatic urothelial carcinoma.

This rearrangement joins TRBV7-9 to TRBJ2-7, with no clear D. This specimen consisted of PBMCs, obtained around atezolizumab (anti-PD-L1) treatment. The sequence derives from a woman aged 70-85 years with urothelial cancer. The CDR3 DNA reads TGTGCCAGCAGCTTAGCGGCAGGTACATACGAGCAGTACTTC. It codes for CASSLAAGTYEQYF.